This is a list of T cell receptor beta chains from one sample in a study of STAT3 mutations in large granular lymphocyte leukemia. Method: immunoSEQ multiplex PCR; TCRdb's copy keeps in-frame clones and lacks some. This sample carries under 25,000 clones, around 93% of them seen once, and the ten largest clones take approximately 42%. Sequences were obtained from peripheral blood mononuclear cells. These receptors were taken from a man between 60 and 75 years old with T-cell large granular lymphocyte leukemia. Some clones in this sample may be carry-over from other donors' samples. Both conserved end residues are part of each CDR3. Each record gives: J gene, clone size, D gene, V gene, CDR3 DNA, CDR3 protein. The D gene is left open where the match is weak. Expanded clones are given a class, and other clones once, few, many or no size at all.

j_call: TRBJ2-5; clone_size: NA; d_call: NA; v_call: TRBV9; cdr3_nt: TGTGCCAGCAGCCCCAGTAGTCGGACGGAAGAGACCCAGTACTTC; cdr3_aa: CASSPSSRTEETQYF
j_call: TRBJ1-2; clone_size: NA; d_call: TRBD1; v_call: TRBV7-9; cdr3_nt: TGTGCCAGCAGCCTAACGACAGGGAGAAACTATGGCTACACCTTC; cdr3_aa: CASSLTTGRNYGYTF
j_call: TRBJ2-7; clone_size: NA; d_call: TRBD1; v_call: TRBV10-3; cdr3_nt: TGTGCCATCAGTCCGGGACAGGCCTTCCTTCTCTTC; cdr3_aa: CAISPGQAFLLF
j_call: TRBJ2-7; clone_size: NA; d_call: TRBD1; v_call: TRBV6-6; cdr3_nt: TGTGCCAGCGACTTGACAGGGGGTTACGAGCAGTACTTC; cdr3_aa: CASDLTGGYEQYF
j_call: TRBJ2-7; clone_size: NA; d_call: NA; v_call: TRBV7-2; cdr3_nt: TGTGCCAGCAGCTCCCGTCCCCTGACAGCATACGAGCAGTACTTC; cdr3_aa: CASSSRPLTAYEQYF
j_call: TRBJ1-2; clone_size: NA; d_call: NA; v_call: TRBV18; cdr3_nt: TGTGCCAGCTCACCCTCGGCGTCAGGGCCCCACTATGGCTACACCTTC; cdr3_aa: CASSPSASGPHYGYTF
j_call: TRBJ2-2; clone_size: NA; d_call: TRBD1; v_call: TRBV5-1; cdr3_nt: TGCGCCAGCAGTTCTAACAGGGGTCCCGGGGAGCTGTTTTTT; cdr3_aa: CASSSNRGPGELFF
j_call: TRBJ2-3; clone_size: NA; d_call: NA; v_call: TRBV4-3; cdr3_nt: TGCGCCAGCAGCCAAGGCCCCTTGAGCGACACAGATACGCAGTATTTT; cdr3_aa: CASSQGPLSDTDTQYF
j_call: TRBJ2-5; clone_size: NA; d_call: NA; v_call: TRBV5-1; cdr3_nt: TGCGCCAGCAGCTGGTCCGCAATAGATCGGGGAGAGACCCAGTACTTC; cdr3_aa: CASSWSAIDRGETQYF
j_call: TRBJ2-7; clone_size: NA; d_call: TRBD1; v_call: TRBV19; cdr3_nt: TGTGCCAGTAGCCCGGGACAGATCTACGAGCAGTACTTC; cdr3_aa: CASSPGQIYEQYF
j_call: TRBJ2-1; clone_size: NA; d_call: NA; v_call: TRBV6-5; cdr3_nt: TGTGCCAGTCGACAGTACAATGAGCAGTTCTTC; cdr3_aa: CASRQYNEQFF
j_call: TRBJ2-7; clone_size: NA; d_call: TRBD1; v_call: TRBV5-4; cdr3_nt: TGTGCCAGCAGCCCCCGGGGAAGACAGGGGTCCTACGAGCAGTACTTC; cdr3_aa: CASSPRGRQGSYEQYF
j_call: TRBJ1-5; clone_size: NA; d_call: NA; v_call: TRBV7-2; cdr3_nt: TGTGCCAGCAGCAGCCCGCCGGGACGGGGGAGAGATCAGCCCCAGCATTTT; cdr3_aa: CASSSPPGRGRDQPQHF
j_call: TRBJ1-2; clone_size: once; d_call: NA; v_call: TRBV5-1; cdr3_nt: TGCGCCAGCAGCTTTGGACAGACCTATGGCTACACCTTC; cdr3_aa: CASSFGQTYGYTF
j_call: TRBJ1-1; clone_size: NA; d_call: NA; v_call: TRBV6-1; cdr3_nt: TGTGCCAGCAGACCTTCGGTCTACACTGAAGCTTTCTTT; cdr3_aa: CASRPSVYTEAFF
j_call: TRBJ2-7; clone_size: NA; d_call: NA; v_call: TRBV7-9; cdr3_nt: TGTGCCAGCAGCCCTCTTGGAGAGCAGTACTTC; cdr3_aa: CASSPLGEQYF
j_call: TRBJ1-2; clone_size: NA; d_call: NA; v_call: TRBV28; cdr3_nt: TGTGCCAGCAGTCCCCCTCCTCCTTATGGCTACACCTTC; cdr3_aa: CASSPPPPYGYTF
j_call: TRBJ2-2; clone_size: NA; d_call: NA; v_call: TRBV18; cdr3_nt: TGTGCCAGCTCACCAAGGCAGGGAAACACCGGGGAGCTGTTTTTT; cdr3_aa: CASSPRQGNTGELFF
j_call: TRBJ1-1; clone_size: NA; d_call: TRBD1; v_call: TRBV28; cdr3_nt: TGTGCCAGCAGCCTGGACAGGGTTAGGACTGAAGCTTTCTTT; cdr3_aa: CASSLDRVRTEAFF
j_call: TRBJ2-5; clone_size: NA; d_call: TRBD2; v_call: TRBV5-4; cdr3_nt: TGTGCCAGCAGCTCCCAAAGCGGGAGTAGCCAAGAGACCCAGTACTTC; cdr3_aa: CASSSQSGSSQETQYF
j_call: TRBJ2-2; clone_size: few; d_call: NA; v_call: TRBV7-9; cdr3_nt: TGTGCCAGCAGCCTGGTCTGGGGATCGGGGGAGCTGTTTTTT; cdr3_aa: CASSLVWGSGELFF
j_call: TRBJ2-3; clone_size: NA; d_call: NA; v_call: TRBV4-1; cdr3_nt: TGCGCCAGCAGCCCAGCTTCTAGCACAGATACGCAGTATTTT; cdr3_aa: CASSPASSTDTQYF
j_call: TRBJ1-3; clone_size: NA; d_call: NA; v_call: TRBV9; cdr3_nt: TGTGCCAGCAGCCCGCAACATACGAGCTCTGGAAACACCATATATTTT; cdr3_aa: CASSPQHTSSGNTIYF
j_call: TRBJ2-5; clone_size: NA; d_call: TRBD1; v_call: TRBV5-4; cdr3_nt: TGTGCCAGCAGCTTGCGGACAGGGCAAGAGACCCAGTACTTC; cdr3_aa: CASSLRTGQETQYF
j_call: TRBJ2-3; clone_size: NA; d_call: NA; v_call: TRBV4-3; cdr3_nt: TGCGCCAGCAGCCGGAATCCAGCGCCGGGGATAATGGATACGCAGTATTTT; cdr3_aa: CASSRNPAPGIMDTQYF
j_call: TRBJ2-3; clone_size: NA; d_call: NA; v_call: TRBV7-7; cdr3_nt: TGTGCTAGCAGCCCCTTCCTGTGGTCGAGCGATACGCAGTATTTT; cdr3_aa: CASSPFLWSSDTQYF
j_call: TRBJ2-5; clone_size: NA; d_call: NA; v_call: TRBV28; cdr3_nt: TGTGCCAGCAGTTACCTCCGGGCCGGCGAGACCCAGTACTTC; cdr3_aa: CASSYLRAGETQYF
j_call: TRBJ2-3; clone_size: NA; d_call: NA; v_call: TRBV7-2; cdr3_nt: TGTGCCAGCAGCCGAGGGGCGGGATACACAGATACGCAGTATTTT; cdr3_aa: CASSRGAGYTDTQYF
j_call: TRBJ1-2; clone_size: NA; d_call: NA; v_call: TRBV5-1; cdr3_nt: TGCGCCAGCAGCTTGGGAGCGGATGGCTACACCTTC; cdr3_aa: CASSLGADGYTF